The 12 T cell receptor beta chains reported below all come from one sample, sequenced in a study of cytomegalovirus exposure and HLA in healthy donors. The study ran its PCR with 60 Vbeta and 13 Jbeta primers. Repertoires were generated with immunoSEQ multiplex PCR, while TCRdb's copy carries only in-frame clones and drops some. The profile shows 150,000 to 170,000 clones, 70% to 80% of them singletons. Source material: PBMCs. The source of these receptors is a man aged 25-45 years in good health and CMV-seropositive.

The V call is TRBV7-6, the J call TRBJ1-1; D is unresolved. This CDR3 is built from 14 residues. CDR1 is SGHVS, CDR2 FNYEAQ, per germline. V dropped 0 bases and J dropped 1 base, with 6 bases sitting between them. The chain's CDR3 is CASSLASSNTEAFF. The CDR3 nucleotides are TGTGCCAGCAGCTTAGCATCATCGAACACTGAAGCTTTCTTT.

This rearrangement joins TRBV6-6 to TRBJ2-7; D not resolved. The CDR3 is 12 residues long. V was cut by 6 bases and J by 3 bases, with 9 bases left in between. Germline V gives CDR1 MNHNY, CDR2 SVGAGI (reference sequence). The CDR3, as DNA: TGTGCCAGCAGCCCTCAGAACTACGAGCAGTACTTC. Translated, it gives CASSPQNYEQYF.

The rearrangement links TRBV7-8 to TRBJ2-3, with TRBD2 matching over 10 bases. The germline gives CDR1 SGHVS, CDR2 FQNEAQ. Unmatched junction bases numbered 5, after V lost 2 bases and J lost 3 bases. The CDR3 has 16 amino acids. The CDR3 sequence: CASSLTSGIRTDTQYF. The CDR3 region has the DNA TGTGCCAGCAGCTTAACTAGCGGGATAAGAACAGATACGCAGTATTTT.

This clone was picked up a small number of times. The chain carries TRBV7-4 and TRBJ1-5; D remains ambiguous. Trimming left V 3 bases short and J 0 bases short, with 12 bases between. Germline CDR1 is SGHVT and CDR2 is SQSDAQ. The length of the CDR3 is 16 residues. The CDR3 sequence: CASSFPTAGSNQPQHF. Written as DNA, the CDR3 is TGTGCCAGCAGCTTCCCAACCGCGGGTAGCAATCAGCCCCAGCATTTT.

The rearrangement joins TRBV13 to TRBJ2-1; 9 nucleotides align to TRBD1. Germline V gives CDR1 PRHDT, CDR2 FYEKMQ (reference sequence). The CDR3 spans 13 residues. The V gene end was trimmed by 8 bases and the J gene end by 5 bases; junction bases not matched to a gene: 4. The DNA for the CDR3 is TGTGCCAGCGTGACAGGGGGGGACAATGAGCAGTTCTTC. As protein: CASVTGGDNEQFF.

J is TRBJ1-1 and V is TRBV9; 10 bases are shared with TRBD1. The CDR3 totals 15 residues. Germline CDR1 and CDR2: SGDLS and YYNGEE. J was trimmed by 0 bases and V by 3 bases; bases with no gene match: 2. This CDR3 is CASSGTGGMNTEAFF. CDR3 DNA sequence: TGTGCCAGCAGCGGGACAGGGGGAATGAACACTGAAGCTTTCTTT. The full variable domain, its missing parts supplied by reference TRBV9 and TRBJ1-1, is DSGVTQTPKHLITATGQRVTLRCSPRSGDLSVYWYQQSLDQGLQFLIQYYNGEERAKGNILERFSAQQFPDLHSELNLSSLELGDSALYFCASSGTGGMNTEAFFGQGTRLTVV.

This chain connects TRBV27 to TRBJ2-2; D uncertain. The germline V and J ends were trimmed by 0 bases and 3 bases, with 8 bases remaining between them. Looked up from germline, CDR1 is MNHEY and CDR2 is SMNVEV (reference sequence). The CDR3 has 15 amino acids. The CDR3 DNA follows: TGTGCCAGCAGTTTATCAACACCCTACACCGGGGAGCTGTTTTTT. This codes for CASSLSTPYTGELFF.

J is TRBJ1-2 and V is TRBV7-8; a weak D match, TRBD1 (6 bases). The V end was cut by 4 bases, the J end by 3 bases, with 21 bases between. CDR1 is SGHVS and CDR2 is FQNEAQ in the germline V gene. The CDR3 spans 17 residues. The CDR3 DNA is TGTGCCAGCAGCTCCCGCGGGGGCCGTTATCAGGACTATGGCTACACCTTC. Translation: CASSSRGGRYQDYGYTF. The full variable domain, rest sourced from reference TRBV7-8 and TRBJ1-2, is GAGVSQSPRYKVAKRGQDVALRCDPISGHVSLFWYQQALGQGPEFLTYFQNEAQLDKSGLPSDRFFAERPEGSVSTLKIQRTQQEDSAVYLCASSSRGGRYQDYGYTFGSGTRLTVV.

The chain has TRBV7-2 and TRBJ2-2; TRBD2 agrees at 11 bases. This CDR3 is built from 16 residues. Losses at the gene ends were 3 bases for V and 6 bases for J; bases not matched to a gene: 6. Germline CDR1 is SGHTA and CDR2 is FQGNSA. CDR3 residues: CASSFSGRAIAGELFF. The CDR3 nucleotides read TGTGCCAGCAGCTTTAGCGGGAGGGCCATTGCCGGGGAGCTGTTTTTT. Using reference TRBV7-2 and TRBJ2-2 for the parts outside the CDR3, the full variable domain is GAGVSQSPSNKVTEKGKDVELRCDPISGHTALYWYRQSLGQGLEFLIYFQGNSAPDKSGLPSDRFSAERTGGSVSTLTIQRTQQEDSAVYLCASSFSGRAIAGELFFGEGSRLTVL.

The chain joins TRBV7-7 to TRBJ2-3; D is perhaps TRBD2 (5 bases). This CDR3 contains 15 residues. Germline CDR1 SSHAT, CDR2 FNYEAQ (reference sequence). The V gene lost 1 base and the J gene lost 3 bases, with 11 bases spanning the gap. CDR3: CASSLDGEATDTQYF. CDR3 DNA: TGTGCCAGCAGCTTAGACGGGGAAGCTACAGATACGCAGTATTTT.

This chain uses TRBV28 with TRBJ2-1; TRBD2 agrees at 10 bases. The CDR3 has 17 amino acids. The V and J ends lost 3 bases and 2 bases, in that order; junction bases with no gene match: 7. Germline V gene sequence: CDR1 MDHEN, CDR2 SYDVKM. The CDR3 DNA sequence: TGTGCCAGCAGTTTCATGCTAGCGGGAGTTGCCTACAATGAGCAGTTCTTC. Protein: CASSFMLAGVAYNEQFF.

The rearrangement joins TRBV9 to TRBJ1-1, with D maybe TRBD1 (5 bases). Trimming cost V 3 bases and J 1 base, with 7 bases left between them. From germline, CDR1 is SGDLS and CDR2 YYNGEE. The CDR3 is 13 residues long. The CDR3, as DNA: TGTGCCAGCAGCGGGCAGGGGAACACTGAAGCTTTCTTT. Protein sequence: CASSGQGNTEAFF.